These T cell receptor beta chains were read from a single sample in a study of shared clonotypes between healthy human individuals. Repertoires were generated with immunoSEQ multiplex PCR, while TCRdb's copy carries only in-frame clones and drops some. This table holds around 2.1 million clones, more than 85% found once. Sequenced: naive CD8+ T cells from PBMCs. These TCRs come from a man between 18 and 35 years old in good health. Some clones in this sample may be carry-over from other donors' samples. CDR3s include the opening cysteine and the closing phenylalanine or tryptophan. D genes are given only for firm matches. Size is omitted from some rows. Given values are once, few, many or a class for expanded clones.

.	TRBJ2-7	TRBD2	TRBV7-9	TGTGCCAGCAGCTTACGAGCGGGATTATACGAGCAGTACTTC	CASSLRAGLYEQYF
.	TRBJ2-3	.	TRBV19	TGTGCCAGTAGTGAGGGCAGCCGCACAGATACGCAGTATTTT	CASSEGSRTDTQYF
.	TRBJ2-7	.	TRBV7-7	TGTGCCAGCAGCTTATCGGAATCCTACGAGCAGTACTTC	CASSLSESYEQYF
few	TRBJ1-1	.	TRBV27	TGTGCCAGCAGTTTATATAGCGGGGCCAACACTGAAGCTTTCTTT	CASSLYSGANTEAFF
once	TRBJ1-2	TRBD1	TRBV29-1	TGCAGCGTTAGAGGACAGGGCAACAGTGACAACTATGGCTACACCTTC	CSVRGQGNSDNYGYTF
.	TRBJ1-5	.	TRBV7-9	TGTGCCAGCACGCCAGTAAGGGATCAGCCCCAGCATTTT	CASTPVRDQPQHF
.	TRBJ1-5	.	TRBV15	TGTGCCACCAGCAGAGGAGGTCAGCCCCAGCATTTT	CATSRGGQPQHF
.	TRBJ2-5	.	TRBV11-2	TGTGCCAGCAGCTTCCCCTTGGACAACCAAGAGACCCAGTACTTC	CASSFPLDNQETQYF
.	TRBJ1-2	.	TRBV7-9	TGTGCCAGCAGCGGTCCGGACCCCGGGCCCCACTATGGCTACACCTTC	CASSGPDPGPHYGYTF
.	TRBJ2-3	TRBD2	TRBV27	TGTGCCAGCAGTTTATCGTCGGGGGGGAGATCAGATACGCAGTATTTT	CASSLSSGGRSDTQYF
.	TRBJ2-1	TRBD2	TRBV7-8	TGTGCCAGCAGCTCCAGACTAGCGCTCAATGAGCAGTTCTTC	CASSSRLALNEQFF
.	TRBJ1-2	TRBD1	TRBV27	TGTGCCAGCAGTGTATCCGGGACAGGGTCGGGCTACACCTTC	CASSVSGTGSGYTF
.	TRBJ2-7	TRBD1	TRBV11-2	TGTGCCAGCAGCCCCGGGACAGGGAAAAACGAGCAGTACTTC	CASSPGTGKNEQYF
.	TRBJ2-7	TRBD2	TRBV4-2	TGTGCCAGCAGCCCAGTCCCTCTTACGACTAGCGGAAGCTCCTACGAGCAGTACTTC	CASSPVPLTTSGSSYEQYF
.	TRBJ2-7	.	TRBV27	TGTGCCAGCAGCGCCGGGCTAGCCGCGAACGAGCAGTACTTC	CASSAGLAANEQYF
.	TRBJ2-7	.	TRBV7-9	TGTGCCAGCGAACCGCCGAGCTCCTACGAGCAGTACTTC	CASEPPSSYEQYF
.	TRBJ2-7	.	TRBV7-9	TGTGCCAGCAGCTTAGCGGCCTCCTACGAGCAGTACTTC	CASSLAASYEQYF
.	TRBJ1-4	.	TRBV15	TGTGCCACCAGCGATCGAATTGGTTCGGGGGATAATGAAAAACTGTTTTTT	CATSDRIGSGDNEKLFF
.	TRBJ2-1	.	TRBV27	TGTGCCAGCAACACCGGGGGACAGCTGAATGAGCAGTTCTTC	CASNTGGQLNEQFF
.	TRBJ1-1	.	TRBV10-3	TGTGCCATCAGTGACCCAAGCAGGCTCATGAACACTGAAGCTTTCTTT	CAISDPSRLMNTEAFF
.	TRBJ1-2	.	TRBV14	TGTGCCAGCAGCCAAGATCGTAGCTATGGCTACACCTTC	CASSQDRSYGYTF
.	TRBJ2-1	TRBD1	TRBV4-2	TGTGCCAGCAGCCCCCAGGGTGGGACAGGGGCCTACAATGAGCAGTTCTTC	CASSPQGGTGAYNEQFF
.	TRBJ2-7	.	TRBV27	TGTGCCAGCAGTTTAAGTAGCAGGTCCTACGAGCAGTACTTC	CASSLSSRSYEQYF
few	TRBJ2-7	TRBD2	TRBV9	TGTGCCAGCAGCGTCGGGACTAGCACCTACGAGCAGTACTTC	CASSVGTSTYEQYF
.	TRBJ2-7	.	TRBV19	TGTGCCAGTACGGGGCACTTTCAGGACGAGCAGTACTTC	CASTGHFQDEQYF
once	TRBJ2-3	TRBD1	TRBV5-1	TGCGCCAGCAGCACCGAAGACAGGGTGGGACCAGATACGCAGTATTTT	CASSTEDRVGPDTQYF
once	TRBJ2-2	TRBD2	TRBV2	TGTGCCAGCAGTCCAAGCGGGAGGGCCGTCGGGGAGCTGTTTTTT	CASSPSGRAVGELFF
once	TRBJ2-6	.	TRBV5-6	TGTGCCAGTATACGGTCGACTGGGGCCAACGTCCTGACTTTC	CASIRSTGANVLTF
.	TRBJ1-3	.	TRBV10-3	TGTGCCATCAGTCCCAGGGACTTCTCTGGAAACACCATATATTTT	CAISPRDFSGNTIYF
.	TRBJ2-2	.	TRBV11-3	TGTGCCAGCAGCTTAAAGTCCGGACTTAACACCGGGGAGCTGTTTTTT	CASSLKSGLNTGELFF
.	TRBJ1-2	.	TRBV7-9	TGTGCCAGCAGCTCCCGGGCCTTCCTAGTGGACTACACCTTC	CASSSRAFLVDYTF
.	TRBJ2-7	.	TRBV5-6	TGTGCCAGCAGCCAATCCCCCCGATCCTACGAGCAGTACTTC	CASSQSPRSYEQYF
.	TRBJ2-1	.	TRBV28	TGTGCCAGCAGCCGGATCGAGGACGTGGTGGATGAGCAGTTCTTC	CASSRIEDVVDEQFF
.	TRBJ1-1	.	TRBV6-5	TGTGCCAGCAGTTACCGGGGAGGCACTGAAGCTTTCTTT	CASSYRGGTEAFF
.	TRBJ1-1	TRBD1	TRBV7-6	TGTGCCAGCAGCTTAGACAGGGGGACTACTGAAGCTTTCTTT	CASSLDRGTTEAFF
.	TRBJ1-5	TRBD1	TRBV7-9	TGTGCCAGCAGCTTAGGTCAGGGGGATCAGCCCCAGCATTTT	CASSLGQGDQPQHF
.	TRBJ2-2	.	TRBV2	TGTGCCCTTCGGCGCGCCGGGGAGCTGTTTTTT	CALRRAGELFF
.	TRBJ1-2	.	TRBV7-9	TGTGCCAGCAGCTTAGCGGCGGGAATCTATGGCTACACCTTC	CASSLAAGIYGYTF
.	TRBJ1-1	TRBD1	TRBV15	TGTGCCACCCGGCTGGGGACAGTAAACACTGAAGCTTTCTTT	CATRLGTVNTEAFF
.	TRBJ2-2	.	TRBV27	TGTGCCAGCAGTGCCCCCCAGCTTAGGGACACCGGGGAGCTGTTTTTT	CASSAPQLRDTGELFF
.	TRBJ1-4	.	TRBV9	TGTGCCAGCAGCGCCTTCTCTGGGAGTTTTGAAAAACTGTTTTTT	CASSAFSGSFEKLFF
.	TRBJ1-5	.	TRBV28	TGTGCCAGCAGTTTGAGAGGGCGCGACGTCGATCAGCCCCAGCATTTT	CASSLRGRDVDQPQHF
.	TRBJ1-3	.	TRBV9	TGTGCCAGCAGCGCTTCAGGGTCTGGAAACACCATATATTTT	CASSASGSGNTIYF
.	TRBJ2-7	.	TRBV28	TGTGCCAGCAGTCCCGGCTACGAGCAGTACTTC	CASSPGYEQYF
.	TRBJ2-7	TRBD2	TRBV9	TGTGCCAGCAGCGTACTAGCGGGAGGAGAGGAGCAGTACTTC	CASSVLAGGEEQYF
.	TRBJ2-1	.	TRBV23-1	TGCGCCGGGGGTGGCGGGGTTGAGCAGTTCTTC	CAGGGGVEQFF
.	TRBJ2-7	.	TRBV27	TGTGCCAGCTCCCCCAGGGCGGGGAGAGACGAGCAGTACTTC	CASSPRAGRDEQYF
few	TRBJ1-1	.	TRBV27	TGTGCCAGCAGTTTAATGTCAGGCAATGCTGAAGCTTTCTTT	CASSLMSGNAEAFF
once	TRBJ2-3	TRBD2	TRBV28	TGTGCCAGCAGATTCCTACTAGCGGGGACCACAGATACGCAGTATTTT	CASRFLLAGTTDTQYF
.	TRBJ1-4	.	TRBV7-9	TGTGCCAGCAGCCCGGGCCTTAATGAAAAACTGTTTTTT	CASSPGLNEKLFF
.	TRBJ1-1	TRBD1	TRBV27	TGTGCCAGCAGTCTCCGACAGGGCACTGAAGCTTTCTTT	CASSLRQGTEAFF